This T cell receptor (beta chain) was recovered during a study of ipilimumab plus nivolumab after autologous stem cell transplantation. Study overall: Median doses per patient: about five ipilimumab, 7 to 9 nivolumab. DLBCL patients had primary refractory or relapsed disease.

Between the trimmed V and J ends, which lost 5 bases and 9 bases, there was a span of 12 bases. The germline V gene encodes CDR1 SEHNR and CDR2 FQNEAQ (reference sequence). This CDR3 region has 12 residues. TCRdb's table, derived via immunoSEQ multiplex PCR, lists solely in-frame clones and lacks some. The sample yields about 17,000 clones, 80% seen once. The V call is TRBV7-9, the J call TRBJ2-3, with a tentative D call TRBD2 (6 bases). This receptor was identified in a male donor with diffuse large B-cell lymphoma. The sequencing here drew on PBMCs, taken in a trial of ipilimumab plus nivolumab as post-transplant consolidation. CDR3 amino acids: CASSTLAMTQYF. CDR3 bases: TGTGCCAGCAGCACACTAGCTATGACGCAGTATTTT.